The clone carrying this T cell receptor (beta chain) came up a few times. Its antigen remains unidentified. PCR involved 60 Vbeta and 13 Jbeta primers. Measured with immunoSEQ multiplex PCR; TCRdb has only the in-frame clones, and not every one. The sample lists 150,000 to 200,000 clones; about 80% were seen once. The record originates from a study of cytomegalovirus exposure and HLA in healthy donors. Findings and limits, study-wide: It was only CMV serostatus that was available as immune exposure information. Later on, an analysis found that several of the most significant clusters appeared to be linked to common viral pathogens, which included parvovirus B19. An analysis was carried out at a later point. It showed that HLA-associated TCR beta chains were more clonally expanded than equally common non-associated chains. In vitro checks showed that a few CMV-associated chains really do target CMV antigens.

V lost 1 base and J lost 6; bases outside the gene matches: 3. The CDR3 runs to 15 residues. CDR1 and CDR2 (germline): SGHVS, FNYEAQ. The sample was PBMCs. V gene TRBV7-6 combines with J gene TRBJ1-6, with TRBD1 identical over 7 bases. The receptor's source is a man between 18 and 29 years old in good health and CMV-seronegative. The CDR3 protein is CASSLGDRANSPLHF. CDR3 sequence (DNA): TGTGCCAGCAGCTTAGGAGACAGGGCTAATTCACCCCTCCACTTT.